A selection of T cell receptor beta chains follows, all from one sample in a study of a mutant IDH1 vaccine in newly diagnosed glioma. Assay used: immunoSEQ multiplex PCR; TCRdb lists only in-frame clones, some missing. This table has 55,000 to 70,000 clones, roughly 78% appearing once. This sample comprised PBMCs, obtained from a glioma patient treated with radiotherapy, temozolomide or both. The receptors originated from a man aged 45 to 65 with glioma. CDR3s include the opening cysteine and the closing phenylalanine or tryptophan.

TRBV4-2 | CASSQDRGQGSGANVLTF
TRBV30 | CAWSVGSPGTEAFF
TRBV29-1 | CSVDPPRASAEAFF
TRBV6-5 | CASLAGDNNEQFF
TRBV9 | CASSPRQGNSYNEQFF
TRBV9 | CASSPSGGADTEAFF
TRBV9 | CASSRAGGPYNEQFF
TRBV5-6 | CASSPGTGRGNEQFF
TRBV30 | CAWSDRGSQPQHF
TRBV7-2 | CASRRPDPMSEAFF
TRBV2 | CASKDGQGAGELFF
TRBV19 | CASSIGSSAYEQYF
TRBV18 | CASSPSEDQLFF
TRBV2 | CASTGLDEQFF
TRBV7-9 | CASSLDGPNTEAFF
TRBV5-6 | CASSLGGAGQYF
TRBV6-1 | CASSEAREPVVQHF
TRBV30 | CAWSSLGEKLFF
TRBV14 | CASSTGQGASYGYTF
TRBV10-1 | CASGNRDRRIFF
TRBV11-2 | CASSLGTGLSGANVLTF
TRBV7-7 | CASSPDRENEQFF
TRBV5-6 | CASSSRMLEFF
TRBV9 | CASSVGPQGAAGELFF
TRBV6-1 | CASSLVGLSYEQYF
TRBV4-1 | CASSLEQGYGYTF